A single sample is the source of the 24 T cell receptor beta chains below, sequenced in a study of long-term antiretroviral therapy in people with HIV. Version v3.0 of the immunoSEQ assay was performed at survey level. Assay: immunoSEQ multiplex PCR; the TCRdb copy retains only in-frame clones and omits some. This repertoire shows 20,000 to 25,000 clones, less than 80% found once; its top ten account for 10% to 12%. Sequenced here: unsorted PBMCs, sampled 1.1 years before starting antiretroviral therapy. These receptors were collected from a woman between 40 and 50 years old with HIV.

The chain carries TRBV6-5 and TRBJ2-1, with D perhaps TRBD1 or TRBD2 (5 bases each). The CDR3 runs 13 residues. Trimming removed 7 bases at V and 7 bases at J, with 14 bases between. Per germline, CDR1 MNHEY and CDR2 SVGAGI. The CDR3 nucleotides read TGTGCCAGCACCGAACGGGGCGGGAATGAGCAGTTCTTC. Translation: CASTERGGNEQFF.

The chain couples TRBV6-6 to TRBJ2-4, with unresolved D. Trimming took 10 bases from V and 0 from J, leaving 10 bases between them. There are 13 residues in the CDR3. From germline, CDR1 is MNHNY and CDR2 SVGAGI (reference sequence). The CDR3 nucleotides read TGTGCCACCCGAGGCGGAGCCAAAAACATTCAGTACTTC. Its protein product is CATRGGAKNIQYF.

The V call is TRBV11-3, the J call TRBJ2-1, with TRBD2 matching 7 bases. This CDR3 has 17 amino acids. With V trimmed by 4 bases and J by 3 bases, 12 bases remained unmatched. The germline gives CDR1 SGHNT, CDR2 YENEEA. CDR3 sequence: CASSSRGGGAGYNEQFF. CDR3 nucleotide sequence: TGTGCCAGCAGCTCTCGTGGGGGGGGTGCGGGCTACAATGAGCAGTTCTTC.

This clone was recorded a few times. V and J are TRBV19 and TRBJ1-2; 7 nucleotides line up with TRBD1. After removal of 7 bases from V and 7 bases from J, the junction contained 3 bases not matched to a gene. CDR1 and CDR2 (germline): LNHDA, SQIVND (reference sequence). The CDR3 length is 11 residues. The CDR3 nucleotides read TGTGCCAGTACAGGGGGTCTTGGCTACACCTTC. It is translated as CASTGGLGYTF.

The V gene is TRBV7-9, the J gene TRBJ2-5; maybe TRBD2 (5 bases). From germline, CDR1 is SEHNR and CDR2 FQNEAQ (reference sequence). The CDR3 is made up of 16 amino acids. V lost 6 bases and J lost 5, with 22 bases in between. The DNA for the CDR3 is TGTGCCAGCAGTTATCCCTTCGACTCGCCGGGGGAGACCCAGTACTTC. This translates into CASSYPFDSPGETQYF.

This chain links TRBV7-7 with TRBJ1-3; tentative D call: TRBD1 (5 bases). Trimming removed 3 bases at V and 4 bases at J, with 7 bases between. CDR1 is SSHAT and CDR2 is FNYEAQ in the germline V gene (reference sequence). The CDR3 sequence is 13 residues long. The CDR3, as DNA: TGTGCCAGCAGCTTTGACAGAGGAAACACCATATATTTT. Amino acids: CASSFDRGNTIYF. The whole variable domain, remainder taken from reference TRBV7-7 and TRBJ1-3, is GAGVSQSPRYKVTKRGQDVTLRCDPISSHATLYWYQQALGQGPEFLTYFNYEAQPDKSGLPSDRFSAERPEGSISTLTIQRTEQRDSAMYRCASSFDRGNTIYFGEGSWLTVV.

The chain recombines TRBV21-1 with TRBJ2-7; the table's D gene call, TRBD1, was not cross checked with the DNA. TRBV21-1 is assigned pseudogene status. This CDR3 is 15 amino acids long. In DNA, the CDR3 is TGTGCCAGCAGCTTCCGGGACAGGGTGTGCTACGAGCAGTACTTC. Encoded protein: CASSFRDRVCYEQYF.

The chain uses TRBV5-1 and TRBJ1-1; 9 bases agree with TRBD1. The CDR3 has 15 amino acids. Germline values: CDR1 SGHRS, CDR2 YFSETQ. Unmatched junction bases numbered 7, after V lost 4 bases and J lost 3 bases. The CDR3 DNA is TGCGCCAGCAGCCTGTCCGGGACAGGGTACACTGAAGCTTTCTTT. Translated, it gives CASSLSGTGYTEAFF.

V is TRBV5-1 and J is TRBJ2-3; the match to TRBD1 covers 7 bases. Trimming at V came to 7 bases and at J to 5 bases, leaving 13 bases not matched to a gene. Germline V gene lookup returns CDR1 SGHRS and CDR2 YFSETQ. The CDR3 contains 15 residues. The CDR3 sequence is CASLQGPESGDTQYF. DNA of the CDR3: TGCGCCAGCCTACAGGGGCCTGAATCTGGAGATACGCAGTATTTT. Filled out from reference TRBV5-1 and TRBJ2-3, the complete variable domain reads KAGVTQTPRYLIKTRGQQVTLSCSPISGHRSVSWYQQTPGQGLQFLFEYFSETQRNKGNFPGRFSGRQFSNSRSEMNVSTLELGDSALYLCASLQGPESGDTQYFGPGTRLTVL.

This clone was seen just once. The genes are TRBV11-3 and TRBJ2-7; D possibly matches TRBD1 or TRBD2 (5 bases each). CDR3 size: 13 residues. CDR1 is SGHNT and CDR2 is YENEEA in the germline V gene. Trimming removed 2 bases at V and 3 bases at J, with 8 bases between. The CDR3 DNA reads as TGTGCCAGCAGCTTAAGGGACGGCTACGAGCAGTACTTC. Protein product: CASSLRDGYEQYF.

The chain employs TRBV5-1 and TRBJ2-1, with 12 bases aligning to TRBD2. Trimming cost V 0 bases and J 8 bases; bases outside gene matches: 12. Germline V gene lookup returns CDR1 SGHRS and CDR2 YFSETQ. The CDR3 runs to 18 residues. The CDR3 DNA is TGCGCCAGCAGCTTGGCGCCTAGCGGGGGGGGCCTCCATTATGAGCAGTTCTTC. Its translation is CASSLAPSGGGLHYEQFF.

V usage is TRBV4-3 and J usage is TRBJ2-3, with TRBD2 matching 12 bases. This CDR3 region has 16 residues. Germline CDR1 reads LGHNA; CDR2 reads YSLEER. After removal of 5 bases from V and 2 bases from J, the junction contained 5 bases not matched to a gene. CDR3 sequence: CASSMRTSGDTDTQYF. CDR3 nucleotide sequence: TGCGCCAGCAGCATGCGGACTAGCGGGGACACAGATACGCAGTATTTT.

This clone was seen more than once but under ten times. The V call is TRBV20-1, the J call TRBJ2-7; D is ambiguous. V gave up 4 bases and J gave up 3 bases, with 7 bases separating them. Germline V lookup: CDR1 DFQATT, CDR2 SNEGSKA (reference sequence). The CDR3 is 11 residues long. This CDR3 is CSANRGYEQYF. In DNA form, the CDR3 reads TGCAGTGCTAACAGAGGCTACGAGCAGTACTTC.

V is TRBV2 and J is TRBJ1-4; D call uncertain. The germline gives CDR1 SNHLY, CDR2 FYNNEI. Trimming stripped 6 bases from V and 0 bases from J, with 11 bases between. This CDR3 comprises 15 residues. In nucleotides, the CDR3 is TGTGCCAGCAGGGAGGGAACCTCAACTAATGAAAAACTGTTTTTT. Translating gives CASREGTSTNEKLFF.

The DNA of the CDR3 is TGTGCCAGCAGCTTGGGGGACACCCGACTCACTGAAGCTTTCTTT. It specifies CASSLGDTRLTEAFF. The chain combines TRBV5-8 with TRBJ1-1; TRBD1 might be the D (6 bases). The V end lost 0 bases, the J end lost 4 bases, and 13 bases lay between the germline ends. The CDR3 is 15 amino acids. The germline gives CDR1 SGHTS, CDR2 YDEGEE.

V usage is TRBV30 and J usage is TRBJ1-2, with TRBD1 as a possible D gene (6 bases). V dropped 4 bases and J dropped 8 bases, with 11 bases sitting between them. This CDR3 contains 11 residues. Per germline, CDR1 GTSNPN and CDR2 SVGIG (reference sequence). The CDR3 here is CAWKRGHGYTF. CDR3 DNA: TGTGCCTGGAAGCGGGGGCACGGCTACACCTTC. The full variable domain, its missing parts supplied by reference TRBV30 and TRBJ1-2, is SQTIHQWPATLVQPVGSPLSLECTVEGTSNPNLYWYRQAAGRGLQLLFYSVGIGQISSEVPQNLSASRPQDRQFILSSKKLLLSDSGFYLCAWKRGHGYTFGSGTRLTVV.

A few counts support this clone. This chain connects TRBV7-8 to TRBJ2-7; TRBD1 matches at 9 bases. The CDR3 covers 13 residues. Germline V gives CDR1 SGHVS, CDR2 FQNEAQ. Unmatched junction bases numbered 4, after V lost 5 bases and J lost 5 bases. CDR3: CASSIGTGHEQYF. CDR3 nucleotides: TGTGCCAGCAGCATTGGGACAGGGCACGAGCAGTACTTC.

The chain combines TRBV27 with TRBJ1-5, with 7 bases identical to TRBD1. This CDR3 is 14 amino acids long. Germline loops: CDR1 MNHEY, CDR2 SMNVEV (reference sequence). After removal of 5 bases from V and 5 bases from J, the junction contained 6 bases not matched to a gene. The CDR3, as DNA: TGTGCCAGCAGTCTAACAGGGGTCTATCAGCCCCAGCATTTT. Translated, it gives CASSLTGVYQPQHF.

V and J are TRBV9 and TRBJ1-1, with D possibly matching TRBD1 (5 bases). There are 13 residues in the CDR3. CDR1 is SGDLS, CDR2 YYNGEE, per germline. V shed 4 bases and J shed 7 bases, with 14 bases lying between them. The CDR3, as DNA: TGTGCCAGCAGCCTTACCAGGGCGGGTGAAGCTTTCTTT. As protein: CASSLTRAGEAFF.

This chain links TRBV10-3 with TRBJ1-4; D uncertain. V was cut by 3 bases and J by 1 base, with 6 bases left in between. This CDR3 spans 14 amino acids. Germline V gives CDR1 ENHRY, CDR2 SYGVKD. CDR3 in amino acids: CAISDGITNEKLFF. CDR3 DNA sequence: TGTGCCATCAGTGACGGTATAACTAATGAAAAACTGTTTTTT.

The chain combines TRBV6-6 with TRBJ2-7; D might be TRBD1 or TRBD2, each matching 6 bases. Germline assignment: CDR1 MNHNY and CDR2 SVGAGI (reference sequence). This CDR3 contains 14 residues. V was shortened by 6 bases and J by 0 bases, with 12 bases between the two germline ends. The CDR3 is CASSRGDISYEQYF. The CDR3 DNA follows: TGTGCCAGCAGCCGCGGGGACATCTCCTACGAGCAGTACTTC.

The CDR3 sequence: CASSTPGVDAYEQYF. The CDR3 region has the DNA TGTGCCAGCAGCACGCCGGGGGTTGATGCCTACGAGCAGTACTTC. The V call is TRBV5-4, the J call TRBJ2-7; weak D call: TRBD2 (6 bases). The ends were cut back, 4 bases at V and 2 bases at J, with 16 bases in the middle. CDR1 and CDR2 from the germline V gene are SGHNT and YYREEE (reference sequence). The CDR3 runs to 15 residues.

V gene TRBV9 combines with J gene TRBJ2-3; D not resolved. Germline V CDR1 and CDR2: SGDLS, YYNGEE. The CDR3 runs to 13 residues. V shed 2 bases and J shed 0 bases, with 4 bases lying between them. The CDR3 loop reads CASSVASTDTQYF. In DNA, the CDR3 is TGTGCCAGCAGCGTGGCGAGCACAGATACGCAGTATTTT.

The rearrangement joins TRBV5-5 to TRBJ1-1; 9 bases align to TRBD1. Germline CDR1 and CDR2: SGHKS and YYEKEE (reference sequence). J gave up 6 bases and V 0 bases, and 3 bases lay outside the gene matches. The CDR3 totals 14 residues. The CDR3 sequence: CASSLGTGVAEAFF. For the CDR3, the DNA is TGTGCCAGCAGCTTGGGGACAGGGGTCGCTGAAGCTTTCTTT. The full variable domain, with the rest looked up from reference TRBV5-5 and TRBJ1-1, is DAGVTQSPTHLIKTRGQQVTLRCSPISGHKSVSWYQQVLGQGPQFIFQYYEKEERGRGNFPDRFSARQFPNYSSELNVNALLLGDSALYLCASSLGTGVAEAFFGQGTRLTVV.